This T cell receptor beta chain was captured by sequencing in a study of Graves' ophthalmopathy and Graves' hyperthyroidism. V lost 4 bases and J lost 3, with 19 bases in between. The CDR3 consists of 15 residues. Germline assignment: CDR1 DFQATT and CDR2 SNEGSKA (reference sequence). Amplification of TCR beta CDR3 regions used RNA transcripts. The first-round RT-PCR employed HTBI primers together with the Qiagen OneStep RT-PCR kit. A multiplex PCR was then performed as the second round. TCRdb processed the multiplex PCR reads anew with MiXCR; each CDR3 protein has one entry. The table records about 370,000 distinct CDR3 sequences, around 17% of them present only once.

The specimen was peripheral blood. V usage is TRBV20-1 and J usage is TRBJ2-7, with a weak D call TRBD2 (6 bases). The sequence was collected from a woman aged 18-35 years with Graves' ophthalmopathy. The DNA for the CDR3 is TGCAGTGCTACCCCTCGCGGGGACTCTTTCTACGAGCAGTACTTC. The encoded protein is CSATPRGDSFYEQYF.